The present T cell receptor beta chain was sequenced within a study of blood T cell repertoires in COVID-19. Turning to the study itself: Sites in the United States, Italy and Spain provided acute and convalescent COVID-19 samples. T cells, B-cell-depleted T cells, or PBMCs supplied cDNA or gDNA.

Per the original methods: The assay estimated nucleated cells by amplifying reference gene primers. Data came from immunoSEQ multiplex PCR; TCRdb stores just in-frame clones and leaves some out. V and J calls and clone size are those listed in that table; D and trimming were worked out from the DNA. The sample has roughly 82,000 clones; 90% are singletons. CDR3 length: 13 amino acids. Looked up from germline, CDR1 is SGHVS and CDR2 is FQNEAQ. The V end lost 5 bases, the J end lost 1 base, and 6 bases lay between the germline ends. The chain joins TRBV7-8 to TRBJ1-3, with a weak D call TRBD1 (6 bases). The origin of this receptor is a woman aged 45 to 65 in a cohort sampled during active COVID-19. The sequencing sample was made of peripheral blood. This chain's CDR3 is CASSGQSGNTIYF. The CDR3 nucleotides are TGTGCCAGCAGCGGACAGTCTGGAAACACCATATATTTT.